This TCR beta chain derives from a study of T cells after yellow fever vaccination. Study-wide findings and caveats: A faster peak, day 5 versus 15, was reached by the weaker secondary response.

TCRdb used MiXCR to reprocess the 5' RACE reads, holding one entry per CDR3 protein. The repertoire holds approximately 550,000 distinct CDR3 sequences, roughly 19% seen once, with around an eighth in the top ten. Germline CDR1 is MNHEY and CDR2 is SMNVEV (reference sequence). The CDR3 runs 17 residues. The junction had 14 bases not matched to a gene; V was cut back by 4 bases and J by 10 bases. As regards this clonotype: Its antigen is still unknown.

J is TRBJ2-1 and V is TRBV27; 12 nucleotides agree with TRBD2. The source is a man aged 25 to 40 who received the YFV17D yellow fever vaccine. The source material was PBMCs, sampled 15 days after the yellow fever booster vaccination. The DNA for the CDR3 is TGTGCCAGCAGTTCCCGACCCCCGCCCCTAGCGGGAGGGGAGCAGTTCTTC. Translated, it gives CASSSRPPPLAGGEQFF.